Shown below are 11 T cell receptor beta chains from a single sample sequenced in a study of cytomegalovirus exposure and HLA in healthy donors. PCR amplification relied on 60 Vbeta primers (plus 13 Jbeta primers). Some clones are missing from TCRdb's copy, which holds only in-frame ones; the method was immunoSEQ multiplex PCR. The sample table includes fewer than 45,000 clones. Sample: PBMCs. These TCRs come from a man aged 35-49 years in good health and CMV-seropositive.

The rearrangement links TRBV4-3 to TRBJ1-2, with TRBD1 matching 12 bases. The CDR3 is 13 amino acids. V lost 10 bases to trimming and J lost 6 bases; unmatched junction nucleotides: 6. The V gene's germline CDR1 is LGHNA and CDR2 YSLEER. The CDR3 is CATGTGGAHGYTF. Here the CDR3 DNA reads TGCGCCACGGGGACAGGGGGCGCGCATGGCTACACCTTC.

The chain uses TRBV11-2 and TRBJ2-5; D ambiguous. The V and J ends lost 5 bases and 4 bases respectively, with 14 bases between them. Per the germline V gene, CDR1 is SGHAT and CDR2 is FQNNGV. The length of the CDR3 is 14 residues. Here the CDR3 reads CASSPGTSGETQYF. The CDR3 DNA sequence: TGTGCCAGCAGCCCCGGCACCTCGGGAGAGACCCAGTACTTC.

This chain links TRBV28 with TRBJ2-7, with D perhaps TRBD2 (6 bases). The CDR3 totals 14 residues. Trimming removed 10 bases at V and 4 bases at J, with 20 bases between. Germline-derived CDR1 and CDR2 are MDHEN and SYDVKM. CDR3 in amino acids: CATRGIGSVYEQYF. The CDR3, as DNA: TGTGCCACCCGGGGGATAGGGAGCGTGTACGAGCAGTACTTC.

The rearrangement links TRBV19 to TRBJ2-7; 8 bases map to TRBD2. V trimming: 4 bases; J trimming: 0 bases; junction bases outside the gene matches: 2. This CDR3 region has 14 residues. Germline CDR1 and CDR2: LNHDA and SQIVND (reference sequence). The CDR3 coding sequence is TGTGCCAGTAGTAAGCGGGAGAGCTCCTACGAGCAGTACTTC. Residues: CASSKRESSYEQYF.

This chain joins TRBV28 and TRBJ1-2; no clear D gene. Germline V gene data show CDR1 as MDHEN and CDR2 as SYDVKM. Between the trimmed V and J ends, which lost 6 bases and 4 bases, there was a span of 12 bases. The CDR3 totals 13 residues. The CDR3 here is CASRLGEGYGYTF. The DNA for the CDR3 is TGTGCCAGCAGACTCGGGGAGGGCTATGGCTACACCTTC.

This chain connects TRBV2 to TRBJ2-3, with 9 bases aligning to TRBD2. The CDR3 has 17 residues. The trim removed 4 bases at V and 1 base at J, leaving 9 bases unmatched. Germline CDR1 SNHLY, CDR2 FYNNEI. CDR3 region: CASSGVGGRVGTDTQYF. The CDR3 DNA reads as TGTGCCAGCAGTGGGGTCGGCGGGAGGGTCGGCACAGATACGCAGTATTTT.

The chain recombines TRBV5-1 with TRBJ2-3; TRBD2 aligns across 9 bases. This CDR3 is built from 17 residues. The V gene's germline CDR1 is SGHRS and CDR2 YFSETQ. The J segment lost 3 bases and the V segment lost 0 bases, leaving 8 bases of the junction unmatched. CDR3 sequence reads: CASSLGLLAGVTDTQYF. The CDR3 nucleotides are TGCGCCAGCAGCTTGGGTCTGTTAGCGGGAGTAACAGATACGCAGTATTTT.

The chain carries TRBV27 and TRBJ1-5; D is unclear. V lost 4 bases and J lost 4, with 11 bases in between. The CDR3 runs 14 residues. Germline V lookup: CDR1 MNHEY, CDR2 SMNVEV (reference sequence). The CDR3 sequence: CASSSPLSNQPQHF. For the CDR3, the DNA is TGTGCCAGCAGTTCCCCTTTGAGTAATCAGCCCCAGCATTTT.

The rearrangement uses TRBV4-1 and TRBJ2-4; D is unresolved. This CDR3 is built from 14 residues. Germline V CDR1 and CDR2: MGHRA, YSYEKL. V was trimmed by 8 bases and J by 0 bases, leaving 11 bases between them. The CDR3 coding sequence is TGCGCCAGCCGGTCCACCGTAGCCAAAAACATTCAGTACTTC. Translated: CASRSTVAKNIQYF.

The chain links TRBV14 to TRBJ1-4; D is possibly TRBD1 (5 bases). Trimming removed 4 bases from V and 0 bases from J, with 12 bases in between. The CDR3 extends over 16 amino acids. CDR1 and CDR2 from the germline V gene are SGHDN and FVKESK. CDR3 coding DNA: TGTGCCAGCAGCCGCCAACAGGACGCAACTAATGAAAAACTGTTTTTT. Protein sequence: CASSRQQDATNEKLFF.

This sequence joins TRBV18 and TRBJ2-2; a weak D match, TRBD2 (6 bases). Germline values: CDR1 KGHSH, CDR2 LQKENI. This CDR3 is 15 amino acids long. V lost 1 base and J 2 bases, leaving 8 bases between the germline ends. For the CDR3, the DNA is TGTGCCAGCTCACCACGGGGACTTAACACCGGGGAGCTGTTTTTT. Amino acids: CASSPRGLNTGELFF.